This T cell receptor (beta chain) was recovered during a study of T cells in Graves' hyperthyroidism and ophthalmopathy. Findings and limits, study-wide: Most thyroid clonotypes expanded above 0.001 appeared in blood too.

The germline gives CDR1 MNHEY, CDR2 SVGEGT. The CDR3 is 13 amino acids. The J segment lost 6 bases and the V segment lost 8 bases, leaving 9 bases of the junction unmatched. Template material for amplifying TCR beta CDR3 regions consisted of RNA transcripts. Researchers ran a first-round RT-PCR on the TCR CDR3 using the HTBI primer set. TCRdb recomputed calls from the multiplex PCR reads with MiXCR, one row per CDR3 protein. The sample records 700,000 or so distinct CDR3 sequences, about 15% being singletons. This clonotype was detected many times. Its specificity is unknown. Clinical Activity Scores of at least 3, NOSPECS grades of at least 4 and durations under 3 months characterized ophthalmopathy patients. Criteria for exclusion of patients were uncontrolled infection, other autoimmune disease, pregnancy or lactation.

The chain carries TRBV6-2 or TRBV6-3 and TRBJ1-2; TRBD1 agrees at 7 bases. The sample consisted of blood. The receptor was isolated from a woman in her forties or fifties with Graves' ophthalmopathy. The CDR3 DNA follows: TGTGCCAGCGGGGTCGACAGGGAAAATGGCTACACCTTC. Its translation is CASGVDRENGYTF.